This T cell receptor (beta chain) was observed in a study of T cell responses to AZD1222 COVID-19 vaccine. The CDR3 totals 15 residues. V was shortened by 0 bases and J by 6 bases, with 9 bases between the two germline ends. Per germline, CDR1 MGHDK and CDR2 SYGVNS. TCRdb's table, derived via immunoSEQ multiplex PCR, lists solely in-frame clones and lacks some. Of around 94,000 clones in the sample, around 83% are singletons; the top ten hold 4% to 6%. The sequences come from peripheral blood, collected on day 0 of AZD1222 vaccination. The origin of this receptor is an adult in good health. This chain connects TRBV25-1 to TRBJ1-6; D call uncertain. In nucleotides, the CDR3 is TGTGCCAGCAGTGAATATAGAGGGAGTAATTCACCCCTCCACTTT. This encodes CASSEYRGSNSPLHF.